This T cell receptor (beta chain) was observed in a study of beta chain features in type 1 diabetes. The J segment lost 1 base and the V segment lost 2 bases, leaving 7 bases of the junction unmatched. This CDR3 is 17 amino acids long. Germline lookup yields CDR1 KGHSH and CDR2 LQKENI. This clone appeared a single time. Its antigen is as yet unknown. The study reverse transcribed the entire isolated RNA, so it sequenced expressed TCRB transcripts. An average about 3.8 million reads came from naive, central memory and regulatory T cell samples. The data were produced by immunoSEQ multiplex PCR, yet TCRdb's version contains in-frame clones alone and is incomplete. This table holds hundreds of thousands of clones, 11% found once. Study observations and caveats: Naive, central memory and regulatory TCRB repertoires appeared more similar among patients than healthy donors. Significant though moderate, a shortening of TCRB CDR3s appeared in all four CD4+ subsets of Type 1 diabetes patients. Fewer junction insertions and more nucleotide deletions appeared in type 1 diabetes patients.

Sequenced: naive CD4+ T cells from blood. The sequence was obtained from a young man with type 1 diabetes. The V call is TRBV18, the J call TRBJ2-4, with 8 bases matching TRBD2. The CDR3, as DNA: TGTGCCAGCTCACCAAGGAGCGGGGGAGTCGCCAAAAACATTCAGTACTTC. It translates to CASSPRSGGVAKNIQYF.